The source of this T cell receptor beta chain is a study of cytomegalovirus exposure and HLA in healthy donors. Study-level findings and limits: Reports showed the classifier diagnosing cytomegalovirus status with high specificity and sensitivity. Some V segments could not be told apart, so they were left out, TRBV6-2 and TRBV6-3 among them. Apart from CMV serostatus, no immune exposure information was available. Later genetic work tied a missense DCLRE1C variant to beta-chain V and J trimming.

PCR used 60 Vbeta primers and 13 Jbeta primers. Data came from immunoSEQ multiplex PCR; TCRdb stores just in-frame clones and leaves some out. The sample has 200,000 to 250,000 clones; more than 60% are singletons. Germline CDR1 is MNHEY and CDR2 is SMNVEV (reference sequence). The CDR3 totals 14 residues. V lost 3 bases and J 2 bases, leaving 9 bases between the germline ends. Note on this clone: Its cognate antigen is unknown.

This receptor was obtained from a woman aged 30 to 39 in good health and CMV-seronegative. Input material: PBMCs. This chain uses TRBV27 with TRBJ2-3; no firm D call. The CDR3: CASSFGGFTDTQYF. The CDR3, as DNA: TGTGCCAGCAGTTTCGGCGGTTTCACAGATACGCAGTATTTT.